The 31 T cell receptor beta chains presented below share a single source sample, sequenced in a study of shared clonotypes between healthy human individuals. Clones were read by immunoSEQ multiplex PCR, and TCRdb kept only the in-frame ones, dropping some. Of 1.5 million to 2.5 million clones in the sample, about 95% were seen once. CD8 cells classed as naive were CD45RO-negative and positively selected for CCR7, excluding terminally differentiated effector memory CD45RA+ cells. Material: naive CD8+ T cells sorted from blood. These receptors all stem from a man between 18 and 35 years old in good health.

Points on this clone: Other DNA sequences in this specimen translate into the identical CDR3. The chain couples TRBV19 to TRBJ1-2; no firm D call. Per the germline V gene, CDR1 is LNHDA and CDR2 is SQIVND (reference sequence). Between the trimmed V and J ends, which lost 3 bases and 2 bases, there was a span of 10 bases. The CDR3 has 14 amino acids. CDR3 coding DNA: TGTGCCAGTAGTATTGATTCGGAAAACTATGGCTACACCTTC. It codes for CASSIDSENYGYTF.

The chain carries TRBV6-5 and TRBJ2-7; no reliable D call. Trimming took off 5 bases at V and 3 bases at J, with 17 bases between the two ends. Germline lookup yields CDR1 MNHEY and CDR2 SVGAGI. The CDR3 runs 15 residues. Written as DNA, the CDR3 is TGTGCCAGCAGTGGGTCAGAGTTGCTAAACTACGAGCAGTACTTC. The encoded protein is CASSGSELLNYEQYF.

Worth noting for this clone: An end of the junction does not agree with germline; a read error may underlie this. The chain is built from TRBV4-3 and TRBJ1-4; no firm D call. Germline assignment: CDR1 LGHNA and CDR2 YSLEER. The CDR3 runs 15 residues. CDR3 in DNA: TGCGCCAGCACCCAAAGTTCTTCAACTAATGAAAAACTGTTTTTT. Translated: CASTQSSSTNEKLFF.

CDR3 residues: CASSFPDVGGGQYF. The CDR3 region has the DNA TGTGCCAGCAGCTTTCCTGATGTAGGGGGAGGGCAGTACTTC. The rearrangement joins TRBV11-2 to TRBJ2-7, with D tentatively TRBD1 or TRBD2 (6 bases each). The V gene lost 3 bases and the J gene lost 9 bases, with 18 bases spanning the gap. The germline gives CDR1 SGHAT, CDR2 FQNNGV. CDR3 length equals 14 residues.

For this clone: The junction shows a germline mismatch at one end, possibly a read error. V and J are TRBV28 and TRBJ1-5; 12 bases are a match to TRBD1. In germline, CDR1 is MDHEN, CDR2 SYDVKM. CDR3 length: 16 amino acids. CDR3: CASSFSGTGGKKFPDF. The CDR3 DNA reads as TGTGCCAGCAGTTTCTCCGGGACAGGGGGCAAAAAGTTCCCGGATTTT.

The rearrangement uses TRBV9 and TRBJ2-5; D is undetermined. Germline V gene sequence: CDR1 SGDLS, CDR2 YYNGEE. The CDR3 is made up of 15 amino acids. Trimming shortened V by 0 bases and J by 2 bases, and 11 bases separated the two germline ends. CDR3 DNA sequence: TGTGCCAGCAGCGTAGGTTCTCAGAATCAAGAGACCCAGTACTTC. Its protein is CASSVGSQNQETQYF.

V gene TRBV28 combines with J gene TRBJ2-5, with D perhaps TRBD2 (6 bases). The CDR3 is 12 amino acids. Trimming left V 8 bases short and J 3 bases short, with 10 bases between. Per the germline V gene, CDR1 is MDHEN and CDR2 is SYDVKM. The CDR3 protein is CASASGEETQYF. CDR3 DNA: TGTGCCAGCGCGTCGGGGGAAGAGACCCAGTACTTC.

This chain connects TRBV11-2 to TRBJ1-2; TRBD1 is a possible D gene (5 bases). This CDR3 has 16 amino acids. The V end was cut by 3 bases, the J end by 0 bases, with 14 bases between. Germline V gene lookup returns CDR1 SGHAT and CDR2 FQNNGV. DNA for the CDR3: TGTGCCAGCAGCTTGGGCAGGGCTACGTCTAACTATGGCTACACCTTC. It yields the protein CASSLGRATSNYGYTF. Together with reference TRBV11-2 and TRBJ1-2, the CDR3 gives the full variable domain: EAGVAQSPRYKIIEKRQSVAFWCNPISGHATLYWYQQILGQGPKLLIQFQNNGVVDDSQLPKDRFSAERLKGVDSTLKIQPAKLEDSAVYLCASSLGRATSNYGYTFGSGTRLTVV.

This clone was observed once. V is TRBV7-9 and J is TRBJ1-2; no reliable D call. Germline lookup yields CDR1 SEHNR and CDR2 FQNEAQ (reference sequence). The CDR3 runs to 16 residues. Trimming pared 5 bases from V and 5 bases from J, leaving 21 bases between. In DNA, the CDR3 is TGTGCCAGCAGCAGAAACGACGGAGAAAAGGTGTATGGCTACACCTTC. As protein: CASSRNDGEKVYGYTF.

The chain uses TRBV10-3 and TRBJ2-1; the D gene could be TRBD1 or TRBD2 (5 bases each). Trimming removed 3 bases at V and 2 bases at J, with 14 bases between. The CDR3 spans 16 residues. CDR1 ENHRY and CDR2 SYGVKD come from the germline V gene. DNA for the CDR3: TGTGCCATCAGTGACGAGGGTACAGGTACCTACAATGAGCAGTTCTTC. This sequence encodes CAISDEGTGTYNEQFF.

The chain links TRBV29-1 to TRBJ2-2, with 7 bases identical to TRBD1. The CDR3 runs 14 residues. Germline CDR1 reads SQVTM; CDR2 reads ANQGSEA. V gave up 7 bases and J gave up 4 bases; unmatched junction bases: 9. This CDR3 is CSADRVPGTGELFF. In nucleotides, the CDR3 is TGCAGCGCTGACAGGGTCCCGGGCACCGGGGAGCTGTTTTTT.

The chain combines TRBV6-5 with TRBJ2-7; D call uncertain. The CDR3 contains 14 residues. CDR1 and CDR2 from the germline V gene are MNHEY and SVGAGI. With 4 bases removed from V and 0 bases from J, the gap between germline ends came to 10 bases. The CDR3 here is CASSLALTSYEQYF. CDR3 DNA: TGTGCCAGCAGTTTAGCTCTTACCTCCTACGAGCAGTACTTC.

About this clone itself: A read error may account for a junction end that differs from germline. The rearrangement links TRBV4-1 to TRBJ2-2, with D perhaps TRBD2 (6 bases). The CDR3 spans 16 residues. From germline, CDR1 is MGHRA and CDR2 YSYEKL. CDR3 bases: TGTGCCAGCAGCCGTGATACGGGGGAAAGTAACGGGGAGCTGTTTTTT. It specifies CASSRDTGESNGELFF.

The chain employs TRBV13 and TRBJ2-1; 12 nucleotides agree with TRBD2. J lost 7 bases, V lost 1 base, and 5 bases had no gene match. The CDR3 sequence is 16 residues long. In germline, CDR1 is PRHDT, CDR2 FYEKMQ (reference sequence). The DNA of the CDR3 is TGTGCCAGCAGCTTAGCTAGCGGGGGGGCGAGAAATGAGCAGTTCTTC. It specifies CASSLASGGARNEQFF.

CDR3 protein: CASSTGLAGARTQYF. CDR3 nucleotide sequence: TGCGCCAGCAGCACGGGACTAGCGGGGGCCAGGACCCAGTACTTC. V gene TRBV5-1 combines with J gene TRBJ2-5, with 14 bases lining up with TRBD2. The J segment lost 7 bases and the V segment lost 4 bases, leaving 6 bases of the junction unmatched. The CDR3 totals 15 residues. In germline, CDR1 is SGHRS, CDR2 YFSETQ.

This clone was observed a few times. CDR3 coding DNA: TGTGCCAGCTCACCACCGTTCTCACAGGGAGCTGGCTACACCTTC. Translated: CASSPPFSQGAGYTF. This sequence joins TRBV18 and TRBJ1-2, with D perhaps TRBD1 (6 bases). Trimming shortened V by 0 bases and J by 7 bases, and 15 bases separated the two germline ends. Germline assignment: CDR1 KGHSH and CDR2 LQKENI. CDR3 length equals 15 residues. Full variable domain (missing parts from reference TRBV18 and TRBJ1-2): NAGVMQNPRHLVRRRGQEARLRCSPMKGHSHVYWYRQLPEEGLKFMVYLQKENIIDESGMPKERFSAEFPKEGPSILRIQQVVRGDSAAYFCASSPPFSQGAGYTFGSGTRLTVV.

The V and J genes are TRBV6-1 and TRBJ1-1; D not certain. V dropped 0 bases and J dropped 3 bases, with 11 bases sitting between them. Germline lookup yields CDR1 MNHNS and CDR2 SASEGT. There are 15 residues in the CDR3. CDR3 sequence reads: CASSEAQLPHTEAFF. The CDR3 nucleotides are TGTGCCAGCAGTGAAGCGCAATTGCCCCACACTGAAGCTTTCTTT.

J is TRBJ2-4 and V is TRBV5-1; TRBD1 aligns across 9 bases. The CDR3 spans 19 residues. V trimming: 0 bases; J trimming: 0 bases; junction bases outside the gene matches: 10. Germline values: CDR1 SGHRS, CDR2 YFSETQ. CDR3 coding DNA: TGCGCCAGCAGCTTGGAAGGACAGGGGCTCCTAGTAGCCAAAAACATTCAGTACTTC. It encodes CASSLEGQGLLVAKNIQYF.

This chain links TRBV6-6 with TRBJ1-2; TRBD1 aligns across 8 bases. V lost 6 bases, J lost 3 bases, and 12 bases stayed unmatched. The germline V gene encodes CDR1 MNHNY and CDR2 SVGAGI (reference sequence). CDR3 length: 16 amino acids. The CDR3 coding sequence is TGTGCCAGCAGACCACCGGGACAGGTATTCGACTATGGCTACACCTTC. Translating gives CASRPPGQVFDYGYTF.

The chain links TRBV7-9 to TRBJ2-7; D tentatively reads TRBD1 or TRBD2 (7 bases each). The CDR3 has 15 residues. Trimming cost V 1 base and J 4 bases, with 14 bases left between them. Looked up from germline, CDR1 is SEHNR and CDR2 is FQNEAQ (reference sequence). The CDR3, as DNA: TGTGCCAGCAGCTTAGGGGAGGGGGCTGAATACGAGCAGTACTTC. Translating it yields CASSLGEGAEYEQYF.

The chain combines TRBV7-2 with TRBJ2-5; 7 bases are shared with TRBD2. The CDR3 runs to 16 residues. Germline-derived CDR1 and CDR2 are SGHTA and FQGNSA. With 4 bases clipped from V and 2 bases from J, the junction kept 10 bases outside the gene matches. CDR3 nucleotides: TGTGCCAGCAGCTGGAATCGGGCTAGCGGACAAGAGACCCAGTACTTC. Translation: CASSWNRASGQETQYF.

This clone was seen only once. The V and J genes are TRBV28 and TRBJ2-6; D gene uncertain. V was pared by 5 bases and J by 1 base, with 9 bases between. The germline CDR1 and CDR2 sequences are MDHEN and SYDVKM. The CDR3 loop spans 15 amino acids. CDR3: CASSPYFSGANVLTF. CDR3 sequence (DNA): TGTGCCAGCAGTCCCTATTTTTCTGGGGCCAACGTCCTGACTTTC.

The chain carries TRBV5-4 and TRBJ1-3; D is undetermined. From germline, CDR1 is SGHNT and CDR2 YYREEE (reference sequence). With 7 bases removed from V and 4 bases from J, the gap between germline ends came to 9 bases. This CDR3 is 12 amino acids long. The CDR3 DNA reads TGTGCCAGCTCTCGCCTGGGAAACACCATATATTTT. Its translation is CASSRLGNTIYF.

The J gene is TRBJ2-2, the V gene TRBV27, with D unclear. The CDR3 runs to 15 residues. CDR1 and CDR2 from the germline V gene are MNHEY and SMNVEV (reference sequence). V lost 5 bases, J lost 0 bases, and 10 bases lay in between. DNA for the CDR3: TGTGCCAGCAGTAGTAGCCGTGCGAACACCGGGGAGCTGTTTTTT. Amino acid sequence: CASSSSRANTGELFF.

To note about this clone: Other DNA sequences in the sample encode the same CDR3. The chain carries TRBV10-2 and TRBJ2-7; no clear D. CDR1 and CDR2 from the germline V gene are WSHSY and SAAADI. Deletions cut 3 bases from V and 0 bases from J, with 3 bases between. There are 12 residues in the CDR3. The CDR3 nucleotides are TGCGCCAGCAGTGAAGGCTCCTACGAGCAGTACTTC. Protein: CASSEGSYEQYF.

The CDR3 sequence is CASRTTGTVRNEAFF. The CDR3, as DNA: TGTGCCAGCAGGACAACGGGGACGGTGAGAAATGAAGCTTTCTTT. This chain connects TRBV2 to TRBJ1-1; maybe TRBD1 (5 bases). Germline V CDR1 and CDR2: SNHLY, FYNNEI. The CDR3 totals 15 residues. V lost 6 bases and J 7 bases, leaving 21 bases between the germline ends.

The chain employs TRBV4-1 and TRBJ2-7, with 9 bases identical to TRBD2. CDR1 and CDR2 from the germline V gene are MGHRA and YSYEKL. V trimming: 0 bases; J trimming: 4 bases; junction bases outside the gene matches: 4. CDR3 length equals 15 residues. The CDR3 DNA reads as TGCGCCAGCAGCCAAGAGAGCGGGGGGAAGTACGAGCAGTACTTC. This gives the protein CASSQESGGKYEQYF.

The rearrangement joins TRBV7-8 to TRBJ2-1, with TRBD2 matching 13 bases. CDR3 size: 15 residues. The V gene's germline CDR1 is SGHVS and CDR2 FQNEAQ. The V and J ends lost 5 bases and 7 bases, in that order; junction bases with no gene match: 5. This chain's CDR3 is CASSRGLAGQNEQFF. In DNA form, the CDR3 reads TGTGCCAGCAGCCGGGGACTAGCGGGACAAAATGAGCAGTTCTTC.

About this clone: Given a far larger clone just one base away, this is likely a sequencing read error. This sample also contains other DNA sequences that code for the same CDR3. This chain uses TRBV27 with TRBJ2-7; the D call may be TRBD1 or TRBD2 (5 bases each). The V end lost 2 bases, the J end lost 6 bases, and 5 bases lay between the germline ends. This CDR3 is built from 11 residues. Germline values: CDR1 MNHEY, CDR2 SMNVEV (reference sequence). This chain's CDR3 is CASSLGGEQYF. The CDR3 DNA follows: TGTGCCAGCAGTTTAGGGGGCGAGCAGTACTTC.

This chain joins TRBV2 and TRBJ2-1; 8 nucleotides match TRBD2. The length of the CDR3 is 16 residues. After removal of 10 bases from V and 4 bases from J, the junction contained 15 bases not matched to a gene. CDR1 and CDR2 from the germline V gene are SNHLY and FYNNEI. In DNA, the CDR3 is TGTGCCACCGCCGGATTAGGCGGGGGGACGTACAATGAGCAGTTCTTC. This encodes CATAGLGGGTYNEQFF. Full variable domain (rest looked up from reference TRBV2 and TRBJ2-1): EPEVTQTPSHQVTQMGQEVILRCVPISNHLYFYWYRQILGQKVEFLVSFYNNEISEKSEIFDDQFSVERPDGSNFTLKIRSTKLEDSAMYFCATAGLGGGTYNEQFFGPGTRLTVL.

This clone was detected once. This chain joins TRBV5-6 and TRBJ2-3; weak D call: TRBD2 (5 bases). V was clipped by 0 bases and J by 6 bases, with 8 bases between them. There are 13 residues in the CDR3. CDR1 and CDR2 (germline): SGHDT, YYEEEE. The CDR3 reads CASSLASFDTQYF. Here the CDR3 DNA reads TGTGCCAGCAGCTTGGCTAGCTTCGATACGCAGTATTTT.